This is a list of T cell receptor beta chains from one sample in a study of shared clonotypes between healthy human individuals. The protocol was immunoSEQ multiplex PCR, while the TCRdb copy is restricted to in-frame clones and leaves out a portion. The sample has roughly 1 million clones, about 75% seen once. Input material: memory CD4+ T cells sorted from blood. These receptors originate from a man aged 18 to 30 in good health. Both conserved end residues are part of each CDR3. Each record gives: D gene, V gene, clone size, J gene, CDR3 protein, CDR3 DNA. The D gene is left open where the match is weak. Clone size is stated in some rows and not others, as once, few, many or a class when expanded.

.,TRBV5-1,.,TRBJ2-7,CASSDPQSSYEQYF,TGCGCCAGCAGCGACCCCCAGAGCTCCTACGAGCAGTACTTC
.,TRBV28,.,TRBJ2-1,CASSFRAWDEQFF,TGTGCCAGCAGTTTTCGCGCATGGGATGAGCAGTTCTTC
.,TRBV7-9,.,TRBJ1-2,CASSLGAGAPGYTF,TGTGCCAGCAGCTTAGGGGCAGGGGCGCCTGGCTACACCTTC
.,TRBV6-1,few,TRBJ1-4,CASSEGRLWEKLFF,TGTGCCAGCAGTGAAGGGAGGCTTTGGGAAAAACTGTTTTTT
.,TRBV28,.,TRBJ2-1,CASSPRQGAGAGATYNEQFF,TGTGCCAGCAGCCCCCGGCAGGGGGCGGGAGCGGGGGCTACCTACAATGAGCAGTTCTTC
.,TRBV30,.,TRBJ2-7,CAWAGTLEQYF,TGTGCCTGGGCTGGGACACTCGAGCAGTACTTC
.,TRBV5-1,few,TRBJ1-5,CASSLDSAGTQPQHF,TGCGCCAGCAGCTTGGATAGTGCAGGGACTCAGCCCCAGCATTTT
.,TRBV28,.,TRBJ2-7,CASSVPGEQYF,TGTGCCAGCAGTGTGCCGGGAGAGCAGTACTTC
.,TRBV19,few,TRBJ2-2,CASALQPLSTGELFF,TGTGCCAGTGCCCTCCAGCCCTTGTCCACCGGGGAGCTGTTTTTT
.,TRBV6-4,.,TRBJ2-2,CASKKDSNTGELFF,TGTGCCAGCAAGAAGGACAGTAACACCGGGGAGCTGTTTTTT
.,TRBV7-2,.,TRBJ2-7,CASSLGTGTNFYEQYF,TGTGCCAGCAGCTTGGGAACAGGGACGAACTTCTACGAGCAGTACTTC
.,TRBV5-8,.,TRBJ2-1,CASSFGHTSSYNEQFF,TGTGCCAGCAGCTTTGGACATACGAGCTCCTACAATGAGCAGTTCTTC
TRBD2,TRBV9,.,TRBJ2-7,CASSPQRGGSYEQYF,TGTGCCAGCAGCCCTCAGCGGGGGGGATCCTACGAGCAGTACTTC
TRBD2,TRBV7-2,.,TRBJ2-1,CASSSSGGPGNEQFF,TGTGCCAGCAGTTCTAGCGGAGGCCCGGGCAATGAGCAGTTCTTC
.,TRBV30,.,TRBJ2-7,CAWSRGAGREQYF,TGTGCCTGGAGTCGGGGGGCGGGTAGGGAGCAGTACTTC
.,TRBV10-3,.,TRBJ2-3,CAIRGLGNTDTQYF,TGTGCCATCAGGGGACTTGGGAACACAGATACGCAGTATTTT
.,TRBV2,.,TRBJ1-6,CASSGGQHNSPLHF,TGTGCCAGCAGTGGGGGTCAGCATAATTCACCCCTCCACTTT
.,TRBV11-2,once,TRBJ1-1,CASSQGGTEAFF,TGTGCCAGCAGCCAAGGGGGAACTGAAGCTTTCTTT
.,TRBV10-3,.,TRBJ2-7,CAISPQGSSYEQYF,TGTGCCATATCCCCCCAGGGGAGCTCCTACGAGCAGTACTTC
TRBD1,TRBV29-1,.,TRBJ1-2,CSVGHPGTGRDGYTF,TGCAGCGTTGGACACCCTGGGACAGGTCGGGATGGCTACACCTTC
.,TRBV9,.,TRBJ2-5,CASSVVPALLSQETQYF,TGTGCCAGCAGCGTAGTCCCAGCCCTCCTATCTCAAGAGACCCAGTACTTC
TRBD2,TRBV10-3,.,TRBJ2-1,CAISVAGGPIEQFF,TGTGCCATCAGTGTGGCGGGGGGGCCGATTGAGCAGTTCTTC
.,TRBV10-3,.,TRBJ1-2,CAISVQGLDGYTF,TGTGCCATCAGTGTACAGGGTTTGGATGGCTACACCTTC
TRBD1,TRBV5-1,few,TRBJ2-7,CASSPVQGSSYEQYF,TGCGCCAGCAGCCCCGTACAGGGGTCCTCCTACGAGCAGTACTTC
TRBD1,TRBV30,.,TRBJ2-2,CAWREIGQGAGGELFF,TGTGCCTGGAGGGAAATTGGACAGGGGGCGGGCGGGGAGCTGTTTTTT
TRBD2,TRBV5-1,.,TRBJ2-7,CASTLGGIGSYEQYF,TGCGCCAGCACCTTGGGGGGGATCGGCTCCTACGAGCAGTACTTC
.,TRBV7-2,.,TRBJ2-7,CASSLAYGASYEQYF,TGTGCCAGCAGCTTAGCGTACGGGGCCAGCTACGAGCAGTACTTC
.,TRBV5-6,.,TRBJ2-7,CASSPGTYEQYF,TGTGCCAGCAGCCCTGGGACTTACGAGCAGTACTTC
.,TRBV5-1,.,TRBJ1-6,CASSRGTNSPLHF,TGCGCCAGTTCGCGGGGGACGAATTCACCCCTCCACTTT
.,TRBV6-4,.,TRBJ1-2,CASSPGTGGGYTF,TGTGCCAGCTCCCCGGGGACGGGGGGCGGCTACACCTTC
TRBD2,TRBV11-3,.,TRBJ2-1,CASSSNPGGGLAENEQFF,TGTGCCAGCAGCTCCAACCCGGGGGGCGGACTAGCTGAAAATGAGCAGTTCTTC
.,TRBV6-1,.,TRBJ2-1,CASSGLGLNNEQFF,TGTGCCAGCAGTGGCCTGGGACTTAACAATGAGCAGTTCTTC
.,TRBV6-1,.,TRBJ1-1,CASSDHLNTEAFF,TGTGCCAGTTCGGACCACTTGAACACTGAAGCTTTCTTT
.,TRBV7-9,.,TRBJ2-5,CASSRGAGTQYF,TGTGCCAGCAGCAGGGGGGCCGGGACCCAGTACTTC
.,TRBV5-4,few,TRBJ1-1,CASSLLAENTEAFF,TGTGCCAGCAGCTTGTTGGCAGAGAACACTGAAGCTTTCTTT
.,TRBV9,.,TRBJ2-3,CASSGPPSAHSTDTQYF,TGTGCCAGCAGCGGACCCCCTTCGGCACATTCCACAGATACGCAGTATTTT
.,TRBV6-6,.,TRBJ1-2,CASSYSDGTYGYTF,TGTGCCAGCAGTTACTCTGACGGAACCTATGGCTACACCTTC
.,TRBV19,once,TRBJ2-7,CASGRGSSYEQYF,TGTGCCAGCGGACGGGGGAGCTCCTACGAGCAGTACTTC
TRBD2,TRBV11-2,once,TRBJ2-1,CASSQAGVWNEQFF,TGTGCCAGCAGTCAGGCGGGAGTCTGGAATGAGCAGTTCTTC
.,TRBV28,.,TRBJ1-2,CASSLTAASYGYTF,TGTGCCAGCAGTTTAACAGCGGCCTCCTATGGCTACACCTTC
TRBD1,TRBV11-2,many,TRBJ2-7,CASSLRTGEIEQYF,TGTGCCAGCAGCTTAAGGACAGGGGAAATCGAGCAGTACTTC
.,TRBV21-1,.,TRBJ2-5,CASSKQNKETQYF,TGTGCCAGCAGCAAACAGAACAAAGAGACCCAGTACTTC
.,TRBV21-1,few,TRBJ1-1,CASQGWDRNTEAFF,TGTGCCAGCCAGGGCTGGGACCGCAACACTGAAGCTTTCTTT
.,TRBV18,once,TRBJ2-6,CASSPSQGTTGANVLTF,TGTGCCAGCTCACCGAGTCAGGGGACCACTGGGGCCAACGTCCTGACTTTC
TRBD2,TRBV7-2,few,TRBJ2-1,CASSRTSGTFRNEQFF,TGTGCCAGCAGCCGAACTAGCGGGACCTTCCGGAATGAGCAGTTCTTC
.,TRBV29-1,few,TRBJ1-1,CSVRGVGTEAFF,TGCAGCGTTCGGGGGGTCGGCACTGAAGCTTTCTTT
TRBD2,TRBV29-1,.,TRBJ2-1,CSVDGLAGVYNEQFF,TGCAGCGTTGATGGTCTAGCGGGGGTATACAATGAGCAGTTCTTC
.,TRBV5-1,.,TRBJ2-5,CASSLAGGVEETQYF,TGCGCCAGCAGCTTGGCCGGCGGGGTTGAGGAGACCCAGTACTTC
TRBD2,TRBV7-2,once,TRBJ2-1,CASSLQSGEYNEQFF,TGTGCCAGCAGCCTACAAAGCGGGGAGTACAATGAGCAGTTCTTC